This note documents a single TCR beta chain sequence. The method was immunoSEQ multiplex PCR; TCRdb's version includes in-frame clones alone and lacks a portion of them. Of roughly 200,000 clones listed, about 83% were seen once; the top ten hold 5.1%. The CDR3 spans 17 residues. J lost 3 bases, V lost 3 bases, and 9 bases had no gene match. The germline gives CDR1 WNHNN, CDR2 SYGVQD (reference sequence). This entry is derived from a study of blood T cell repertoires in COVID-19. Study background: Sources were T cells, B-cell-depleted T cells, or PBMCs; the material itself was cDNA or gDNA.

The sequence was obtained from a woman in her 70s with active or convalescent COVID-19. The rearrangement uses TRBV10-1 and TRBJ2-2, with TRBD2 identical over 8 bases. Sequencing used peripheral blood. The CDR3 protein is CASSDPVGAGDTGELFF. The CDR3 DNA sequence: TGCGCCAGCAGTGACCCAGTTGGAGCGGGAGACACCGGGGAGCTGTTTTTT.